This is a list of T cell receptor beta chains from one sample in a study of T cells in localized non-small cell lung cancer. Clones were sequenced by immunoSEQ multiplex PCR, and TCRdb holds only the in-frame ones, with some missing. The data hold tens of thousands of clones, with about nine tenths observed a single time. The sequences come from peripheral blood, collected before any cancer treatment. Receptors were obtained from a man between 40 and 70 years old with stage I squamous cell lung carcinoma. Both conserved end residues are part of each CDR3. Fields, in order: V gene, J gene, clone size, D gene, CDR3 DNA, CDR3 protein. The D gene is left open where the match is weak. Part of the rows lack a size; the others show once, few, many or a class for expanded clones.

v_gene: TRBV6-5; j_gene: TRBJ1-2; abundance: NA; d_gene: TRBD1; CDR3nt: TGTGCCAGCAGTTATCAGGGGGGAGGGAACTATGGCTACACCTTC; CDR3aa: CASSYQGGGNYGYTF
v_gene: TRBV29-1; j_gene: TRBJ2-3; abundance: NA; d_gene: NA; CDR3nt: TGCAGCGTTGAGGGGGGGGCCACAGATACGCAGTATTTT; CDR3aa: CSVEGGATDTQYF
v_gene: TRBV5-4; j_gene: TRBJ2-3; abundance: NA; d_gene: NA; CDR3nt: TGTGCCAGCAGCGTGGGATTGCTGAGCACAGATACGCAGTATTTT; CDR3aa: CASSVGLLSTDTQYF
v_gene: TRBV19; j_gene: TRBJ2-1; abundance: NA; d_gene: TRBD2; CDR3nt: TGTGCCAGTAGTATCGCGGCTAGCGGGGCAAGGAATGAGCAGTTCTTC; CDR3aa: CASSIAASGARNEQFF
v_gene: TRBV5-1; j_gene: TRBJ1-1; abundance: once; d_gene: TRBD1; CDR3nt: TGCGCCAGCAGCTTGAGACAGGGCGAACCCTTGAACACTGAAGCTTTCTTT; CDR3aa: CASSLRQGEPLNTEAFF
v_gene: TRBV11-2; j_gene: TRBJ2-7; abundance: NA; d_gene: NA; CDR3nt: TGTGCCAGCAGCCACCCCGGACGCAGGTTGGGAAACTACGAGCAGTACTTC; CDR3aa: CASSHPGRRLGNYEQYF
v_gene: TRBV5-1; j_gene: TRBJ1-1; abundance: NA; d_gene: NA; CDR3nt: TGCGCCAGCAGCTCCACCAGGGGAGTTGAAGCTTTCTTT; CDR3aa: CASSSTRGVEAFF
v_gene: TRBV6-1; j_gene: TRBJ1-4; abundance: NA; d_gene: TRBD1; CDR3nt: TGTGCCAGCAGTGGGGTAGACAGGGCGCGGCAATTT; CDR3aa: CASSGVDRARQF
v_gene: TRBV5-1; j_gene: TRBJ2-3; abundance: NA; d_gene: TRBD1; CDR3nt: TGCGCCAGCAGCCCCGGGACAGGGGGTGCGACAGATACGCAGTATTTT; CDR3aa: CASSPGTGGATDTQYF
v_gene: TRBV15; j_gene: TRBJ1-5; abundance: NA; d_gene: NA; CDR3nt: TGTGCCACCAGGGAGGTAAGGGAATGGAGCAATCAGCCCCAGCATTTT; CDR3aa: CATREVREWSNQPQHF
v_gene: TRBV2; j_gene: TRBJ2-3; abundance: NA; d_gene: TRBD1; CDR3nt: TGTGCCAGCATCAGGGACAGGGGGCGCATTAAGGGGGATACGCAGTATTTT; CDR3aa: CASIRDRGRIKGDTQYF
v_gene: TRBV7-9; j_gene: TRBJ1-3; abundance: NA; d_gene: NA; CDR3nt: TGTGCCAGCAGCTTAGGAGGGGCTTCTGGAAACACCATATATTTT; CDR3aa: CASSLGGASGNTIYF
v_gene: TRBV5-4; j_gene: TRBJ2-2; abundance: NA; d_gene: TRBD1; CDR3nt: TGTGCCAGCAGCTTCTACAGGGGGGCGAACACCGGGGAGCTGTTTTTT; CDR3aa: CASSFYRGANTGELFF
v_gene: TRBV5-4; j_gene: TRBJ2-3; abundance: NA; d_gene: NA; CDR3nt: TGTGCCAGCAGCTTGGATCAAGGCACAGATACGCAGTATTTT; CDR3aa: CASSLDQGTDTQYF
v_gene: TRBV28; j_gene: TRBJ2-5; abundance: NA; d_gene: TRBD1; CDR3nt: TGTGCCAGCAGACCCAGTCCCGGGACAGGGCCACAAGAGACCCAGTACTTC; CDR3aa: CASRPSPGTGPQETQYF
v_gene: TRBV5-1; j_gene: TRBJ1-4; abundance: NA; d_gene: NA; CDR3nt: TGCGCCAGCAGCTTGGCCAGGGATTCCACGGTGGGTGAAAAACTGTTTTTT; CDR3aa: CASSLARDSTVGEKLFF
v_gene: TRBV6-1; j_gene: TRBJ1-5; abundance: NA; d_gene: NA; CDR3nt: TGTGCCAGCAGAAAGGGTGAAAGCAATCAGCCCCAGCATTTT; CDR3aa: CASRKGESNQPQHF
v_gene: TRBV6-1; j_gene: TRBJ1-1; abundance: NA; d_gene: NA; CDR3nt: TGTGCCAGCAGTGCGACTTGGAACACTGAAGCTTTCTTT; CDR3aa: CASSATWNTEAFF
v_gene: TRBV18; j_gene: TRBJ2-7; abundance: NA; d_gene: NA; CDR3nt: TGTGCCAGCTCACCTAGGGACATCGGGGAGGCCTACGAGCAGTACTTC; CDR3aa: CASSPRDIGEAYEQYF
v_gene: TRBV19; j_gene: TRBJ1-1; abundance: NA; d_gene: NA; CDR3nt: TGTGCCAGTAAAGGGACAGAAGCTTTCTTT; CDR3aa: CASKGTEAFF
v_gene: TRBV28; j_gene: TRBJ1-2; abundance: NA; d_gene: NA; CDR3nt: TGTGCCAGCCTAATGGGCGGGAAGTATGGCTACACCTTC; CDR3aa: CASLMGGKYGYTF
v_gene: TRBV27; j_gene: TRBJ2-1; abundance: NA; d_gene: TRBD2; CDR3nt: TGTGCCAGCCAACTAGCGGGGGGGCTGAATGAGCAGTTCTTC; CDR3aa: CASQLAGGLNEQFF
v_gene: TRBV5-1; j_gene: TRBJ2-1; abundance: NA; d_gene: NA; CDR3nt: TGCGCCAGCAGCTTTGACAGGGAAGGGGGGAATGAGCAGTTCTTC; CDR3aa: CASSFDREGGNEQFF
v_gene: TRBV2; j_gene: TRBJ1-1; abundance: NA; d_gene: NA; CDR3nt: TGTGCCAGCAGTGGGTACAACATGAACACTGAAGCTTTCTTT; CDR3aa: CASSGYNMNTEAFF
v_gene: TRBV5-1; j_gene: TRBJ1-5; abundance: NA; d_gene: NA; CDR3nt: TGCGCCAGCAGCTTGGAGGATGCGGGGGGATTGGGCAATCAGCCCCAGCATTTT; CDR3aa: CASSLEDAGGLGNQPQHF
v_gene: TRBV11-2; j_gene: TRBJ2-7; abundance: once; d_gene: NA; CDR3nt: TGTGCCAGCAGCTTAGACCACTGGGAACAGTTCGACGAGCAGTACTTC; CDR3aa: CASSLDHWEQFDEQYF
v_gene: TRBV30; j_gene: TRBJ1-5; abundance: NA; d_gene: NA; CDR3nt: TGTGCCTGGAGCGGGACCGGTGGCATGGCCCAGCATTTT; CDR3aa: CAWSGTGGMAQHF
v_gene: TRBV19; j_gene: TRBJ2-6; abundance: NA; d_gene: NA; CDR3nt: TGTGCCAGTAGTTCCATGGCGACAGGAAAGCGGGGGGCCAACGTCCTGACTTTC; CDR3aa: CASSSMATGKRGANVLTF
v_gene: TRBV25-1; j_gene: TRBJ1-5; abundance: NA; d_gene: NA; CDR3nt: TGTGCCAGCAGTGGTGGATCTTTTAGCAATCAGCCCCAGCATTTT; CDR3aa: CASSGGSFSNQPQHF
v_gene: TRBV9; j_gene: TRBJ2-3; abundance: once; d_gene: TRBD2; CDR3nt: TGTGCCAGCAGCGTAGGAGCGGGGTGGGGCACAGATACGCAGTATTTT; CDR3aa: CASSVGAGWGTDTQYF
v_gene: TRBV14; j_gene: TRBJ1-1; abundance: NA; d_gene: TRBD1; CDR3nt: TGTGCCAGCAGCCAAGATCTCGGGACAGGGGAGTTCCGGAACACTGAAGCTTTCTTT; CDR3aa: CASSQDLGTGEFRNTEAFF
v_gene: TRBV4-1; j_gene: TRBJ2-5; abundance: NA; d_gene: TRBD1; CDR3nt: TGCGCCAGCAGCCAGGCTACAGGGGGCAGTCAAGAGACCCAGTACTTC; CDR3aa: CASSQATGGSQETQYF
v_gene: TRBV28; j_gene: TRBJ1-1; abundance: NA; d_gene: NA; CDR3nt: TGTGCCAGCAGCCGCCGTGCGGTGACTGAAGCTTTCTTT; CDR3aa: CASSRRAVTEAFF